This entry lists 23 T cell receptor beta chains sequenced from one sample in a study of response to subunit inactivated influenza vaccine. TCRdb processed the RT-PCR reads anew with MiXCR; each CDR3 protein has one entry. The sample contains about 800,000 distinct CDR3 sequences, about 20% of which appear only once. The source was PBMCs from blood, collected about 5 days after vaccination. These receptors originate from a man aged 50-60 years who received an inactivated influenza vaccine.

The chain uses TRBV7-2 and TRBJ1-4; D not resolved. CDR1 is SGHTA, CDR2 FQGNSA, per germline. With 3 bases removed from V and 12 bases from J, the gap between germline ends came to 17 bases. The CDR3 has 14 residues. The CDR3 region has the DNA TGTGCCAGCAGCTTGAGCGGATCCAATGCGGAACTGTTTTTT. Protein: CASSLSGSNAELFF. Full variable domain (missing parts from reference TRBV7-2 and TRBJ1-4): GAGVSQSPSNKVTEKGKDVELRCDPISGHTALYWYRQSLGQGLEFLIYFQGNSAPDKSGLPSDRFSAERTGGSVSTLTIQRTQQEDSAVYLCASSLSGSNAELFFGSGTQLSVL.

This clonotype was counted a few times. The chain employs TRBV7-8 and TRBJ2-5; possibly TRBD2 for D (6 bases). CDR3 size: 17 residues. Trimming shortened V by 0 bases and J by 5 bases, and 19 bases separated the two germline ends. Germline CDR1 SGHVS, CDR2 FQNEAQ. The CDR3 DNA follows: TGTGCCAGCAGCTTAGCGGGCGGGGAGGCCATCCGGGAGACCCAGTACTTC. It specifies CASSLAGGEAIRETQYF.

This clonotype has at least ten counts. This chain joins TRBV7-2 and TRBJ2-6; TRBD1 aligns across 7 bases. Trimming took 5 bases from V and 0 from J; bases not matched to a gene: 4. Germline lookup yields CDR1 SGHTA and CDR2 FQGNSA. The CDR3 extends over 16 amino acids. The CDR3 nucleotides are TGTGCCAGCAGCCGGGACAGTTCCTCTGGGGCCAACGTCCTGACTTTC. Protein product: CASSRDSSSGANVLTF.

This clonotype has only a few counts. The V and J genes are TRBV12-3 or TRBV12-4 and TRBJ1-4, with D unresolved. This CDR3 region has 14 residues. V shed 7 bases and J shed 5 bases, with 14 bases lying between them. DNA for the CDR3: TGTGCCAGCACCGCGGAGACGTGGAATGAAAAACTGTTTTTT. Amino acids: CASTAETWNEKLFF.

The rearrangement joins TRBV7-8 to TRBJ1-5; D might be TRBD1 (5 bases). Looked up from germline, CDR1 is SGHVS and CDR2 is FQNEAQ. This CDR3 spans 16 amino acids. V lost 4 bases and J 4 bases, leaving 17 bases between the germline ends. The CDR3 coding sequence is TGTGCCAGCAGCTCAACTGGGCTGGGGGGGAATCAGCCCCAGCATTTT. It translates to CASSSTGLGGNQPQHF.

This CDR3 reads CASSLGVRYQPQHF. The CDR3 bases are TGTGCCAGCAGCCTAGGGGTGCGGTATCAGCCCCAGCATTTT. The chain uses TRBV6-1 and TRBJ1-5; TRBD1 might be the D (5 bases). The germline CDR1 and CDR2 sequences are MNHNS and SASEGT. The CDR3 contains 14 residues. V was pared by 6 bases and J by 5 bases, with 14 bases between.

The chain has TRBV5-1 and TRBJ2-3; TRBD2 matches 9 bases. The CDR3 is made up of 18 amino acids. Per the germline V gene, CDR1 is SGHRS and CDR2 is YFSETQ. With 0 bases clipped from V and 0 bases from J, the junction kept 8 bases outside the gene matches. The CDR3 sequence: CASSLARKRGVSTDTQYF. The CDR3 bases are TGCGCCAGCAGCTTGGCCCGGAAGCGGGGGGTTAGCACAGATACGCAGTATTTT.

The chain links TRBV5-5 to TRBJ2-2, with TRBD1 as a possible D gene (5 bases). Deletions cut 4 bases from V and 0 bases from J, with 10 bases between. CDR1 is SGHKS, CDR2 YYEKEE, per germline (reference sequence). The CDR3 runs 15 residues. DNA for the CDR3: TGTGCCAGCAGCCCGACAGCCGCGAACACCGGGGAGCTGTTTTTT. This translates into CASSPTAANTGELFF.

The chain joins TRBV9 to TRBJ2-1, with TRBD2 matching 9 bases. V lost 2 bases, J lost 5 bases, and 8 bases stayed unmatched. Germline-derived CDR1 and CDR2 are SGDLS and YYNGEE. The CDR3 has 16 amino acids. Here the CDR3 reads CASSVGQREDDNEQFF. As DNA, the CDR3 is TGTGCCAGCAGCGTGGGCCAGCGGGAGGACGACAATGAGCAGTTCTTC.

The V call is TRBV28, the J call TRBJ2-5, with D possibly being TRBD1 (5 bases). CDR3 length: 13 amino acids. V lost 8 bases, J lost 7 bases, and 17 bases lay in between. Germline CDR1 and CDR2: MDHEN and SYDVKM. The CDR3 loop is CASGTGQIGTQYF. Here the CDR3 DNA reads TGTGCCAGCGGTACAGGCCAAATAGGGACCCAGTACTTC.

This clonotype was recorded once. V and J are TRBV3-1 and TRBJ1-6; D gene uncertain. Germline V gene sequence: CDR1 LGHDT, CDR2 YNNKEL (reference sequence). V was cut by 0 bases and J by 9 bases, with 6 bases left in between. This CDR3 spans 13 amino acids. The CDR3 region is CASSQEAGSPLHF. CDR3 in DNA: TGTGCCAGCAGCCAAGAGGCCGGTTCACCCCTCCACTTT.

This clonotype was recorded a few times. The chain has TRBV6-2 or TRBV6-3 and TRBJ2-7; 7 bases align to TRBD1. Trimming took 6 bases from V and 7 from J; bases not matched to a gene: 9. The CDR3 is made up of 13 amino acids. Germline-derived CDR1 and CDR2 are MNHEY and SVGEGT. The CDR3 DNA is TGTGCCAGCAGGGAACGGACAGGTCTGGAGCAGTACTTC. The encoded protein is CASRERTGLEQYF.

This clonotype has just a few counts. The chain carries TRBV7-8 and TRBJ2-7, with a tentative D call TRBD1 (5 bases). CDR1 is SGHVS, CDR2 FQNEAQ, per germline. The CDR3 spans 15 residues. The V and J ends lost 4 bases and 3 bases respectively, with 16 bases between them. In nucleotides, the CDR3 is TGTGCCAGCAGCTCGCCCGACAGTCCCGTCTACGAGCAGTACTTC. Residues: CASSSPDSPVYEQYF. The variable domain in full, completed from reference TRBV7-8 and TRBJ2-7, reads GAGVSQSPRYKVAKRGQDVALRCDPISGHVSLFWYQQALGQGPEFLTYFQNEAQLDKSGLPSDRFFAERPEGSVSTLKIQRTQQEDSAVYLCASSSPDSPVYEQYFGPGTRLTVT.

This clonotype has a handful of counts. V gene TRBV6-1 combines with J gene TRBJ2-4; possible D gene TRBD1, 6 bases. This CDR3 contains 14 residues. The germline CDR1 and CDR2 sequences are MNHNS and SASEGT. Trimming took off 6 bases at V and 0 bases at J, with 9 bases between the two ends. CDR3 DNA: TGTGCCAGCAGGTCACAGGGAGCCAAAAACATTCAGTACTTC. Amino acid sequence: CASRSQGAKNIQYF.

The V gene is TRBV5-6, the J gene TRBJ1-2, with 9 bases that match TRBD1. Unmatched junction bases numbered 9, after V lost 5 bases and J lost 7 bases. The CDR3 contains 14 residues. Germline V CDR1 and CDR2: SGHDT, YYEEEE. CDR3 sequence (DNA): TGTGCCAGCAGTAAGGACAGGGGTATGCGTGGCTACACCTTC. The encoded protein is CASSKDRGMRGYTF. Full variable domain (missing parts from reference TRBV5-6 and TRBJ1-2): DAGVTQSPTHLIKTRGQQVTLRCSPKSGHDTVSWYQQALGQGPQFIFQYYEEEERQRGNFPDRFSGHQFPNYSSELNVNALLLGDSALYLCASSKDRGMRGYTFGSGTRLTVV.

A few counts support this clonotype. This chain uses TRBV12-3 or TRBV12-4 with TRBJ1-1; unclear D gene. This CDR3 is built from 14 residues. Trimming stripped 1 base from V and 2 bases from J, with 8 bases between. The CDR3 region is CASSLGLPNTEAFF. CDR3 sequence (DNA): TGTGCCAGCAGTTTAGGGCTCCCTAACACTGAAGCTTTCTTT.

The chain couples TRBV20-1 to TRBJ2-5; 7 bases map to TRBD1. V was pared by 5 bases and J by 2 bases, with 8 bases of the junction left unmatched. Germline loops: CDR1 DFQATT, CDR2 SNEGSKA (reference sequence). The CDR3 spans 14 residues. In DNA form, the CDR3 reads TGCAGTGCTCCCCCAGGGGGTCGTCAAGAGACCCAGTACTTC. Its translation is CSAPPGGRQETQYF.

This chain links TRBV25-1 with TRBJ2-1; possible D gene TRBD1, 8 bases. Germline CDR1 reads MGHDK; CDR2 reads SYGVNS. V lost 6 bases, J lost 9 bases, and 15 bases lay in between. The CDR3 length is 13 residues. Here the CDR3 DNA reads TGTGCCAGCAGCATGACAGGGGAGGGTGAGCAGTTCTTC. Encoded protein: CASSMTGEGEQFF.

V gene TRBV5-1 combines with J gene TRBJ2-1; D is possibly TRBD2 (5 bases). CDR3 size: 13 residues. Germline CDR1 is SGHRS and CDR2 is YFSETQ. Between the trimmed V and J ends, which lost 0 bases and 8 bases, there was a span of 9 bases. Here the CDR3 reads CASSLAGWDEQFF. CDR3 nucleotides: TGCGCCAGCAGCTTGGCGGGGTGGGATGAGCAGTTCTTC.

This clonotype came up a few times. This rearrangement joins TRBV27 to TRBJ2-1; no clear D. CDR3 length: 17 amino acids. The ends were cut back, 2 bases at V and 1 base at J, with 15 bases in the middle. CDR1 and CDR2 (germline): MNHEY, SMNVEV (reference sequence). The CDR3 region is CASSLPPKGTSYNEQFF. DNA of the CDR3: TGTGCCAGCAGTTTACCCCCAAAGGGAACGTCCTACAATGAGCAGTTCTTC.

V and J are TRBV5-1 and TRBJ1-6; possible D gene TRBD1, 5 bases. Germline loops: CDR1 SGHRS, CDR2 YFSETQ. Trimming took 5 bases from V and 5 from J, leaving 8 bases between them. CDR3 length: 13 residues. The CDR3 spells CASRGTDNSPLHF. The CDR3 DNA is TGCGCCAGCAGAGGGACGGATAATTCACCCCTCCACTTT.

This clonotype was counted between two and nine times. As DNA, the CDR3 is TGTGCCAGCAGCGGACCGATCCAAGAGACCCAGTACTTC. Translating gives CASSGPIQETQYF. The V gene is TRBV12-3 or TRBV12-4, the J gene TRBJ2-5; the D is unclear. V lost 6 bases and J 1 base, leaving 9 bases between the germline ends. The CDR3 is 13 amino acids.

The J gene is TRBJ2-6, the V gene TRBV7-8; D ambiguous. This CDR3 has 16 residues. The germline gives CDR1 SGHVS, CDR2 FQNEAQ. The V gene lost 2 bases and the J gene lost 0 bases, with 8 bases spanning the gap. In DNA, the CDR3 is TGTGCCAGCAGCTTATTCCCTAGCTCTGGGGCCAACGTCCTGACTTTC. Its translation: CASSLFPSSGANVLTF. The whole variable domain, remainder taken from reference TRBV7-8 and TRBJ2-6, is GAGVSQSPRYKVAKRGQDVALRCDPISGHVSLFWYQQALGQGPEFLTYFQNEAQLDKSGLPSDRFFAERPEGSVSTLKIQRTQQEDSAVYLCASSLFPSSGANVLTFGAGSRLTVL.